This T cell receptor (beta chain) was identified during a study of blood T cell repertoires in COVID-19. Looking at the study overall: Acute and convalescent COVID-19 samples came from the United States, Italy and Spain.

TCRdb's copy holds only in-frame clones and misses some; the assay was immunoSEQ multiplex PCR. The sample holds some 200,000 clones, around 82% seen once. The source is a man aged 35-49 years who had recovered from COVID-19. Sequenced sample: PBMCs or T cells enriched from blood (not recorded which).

Written as DNA, the CDR3 is TGTGCCAGCAGTTTGGAGGACTATGGCTACACCTTC. It specifies CASSLEDYGYTF. V gene TRBV12-3 or TRBV12-4 combines with J gene TRBJ1-2, with D uncertain. The V gene lost 3 bases and the J gene lost 3 bases, with 5 bases spanning the gap. There are 12 residues in the CDR3.